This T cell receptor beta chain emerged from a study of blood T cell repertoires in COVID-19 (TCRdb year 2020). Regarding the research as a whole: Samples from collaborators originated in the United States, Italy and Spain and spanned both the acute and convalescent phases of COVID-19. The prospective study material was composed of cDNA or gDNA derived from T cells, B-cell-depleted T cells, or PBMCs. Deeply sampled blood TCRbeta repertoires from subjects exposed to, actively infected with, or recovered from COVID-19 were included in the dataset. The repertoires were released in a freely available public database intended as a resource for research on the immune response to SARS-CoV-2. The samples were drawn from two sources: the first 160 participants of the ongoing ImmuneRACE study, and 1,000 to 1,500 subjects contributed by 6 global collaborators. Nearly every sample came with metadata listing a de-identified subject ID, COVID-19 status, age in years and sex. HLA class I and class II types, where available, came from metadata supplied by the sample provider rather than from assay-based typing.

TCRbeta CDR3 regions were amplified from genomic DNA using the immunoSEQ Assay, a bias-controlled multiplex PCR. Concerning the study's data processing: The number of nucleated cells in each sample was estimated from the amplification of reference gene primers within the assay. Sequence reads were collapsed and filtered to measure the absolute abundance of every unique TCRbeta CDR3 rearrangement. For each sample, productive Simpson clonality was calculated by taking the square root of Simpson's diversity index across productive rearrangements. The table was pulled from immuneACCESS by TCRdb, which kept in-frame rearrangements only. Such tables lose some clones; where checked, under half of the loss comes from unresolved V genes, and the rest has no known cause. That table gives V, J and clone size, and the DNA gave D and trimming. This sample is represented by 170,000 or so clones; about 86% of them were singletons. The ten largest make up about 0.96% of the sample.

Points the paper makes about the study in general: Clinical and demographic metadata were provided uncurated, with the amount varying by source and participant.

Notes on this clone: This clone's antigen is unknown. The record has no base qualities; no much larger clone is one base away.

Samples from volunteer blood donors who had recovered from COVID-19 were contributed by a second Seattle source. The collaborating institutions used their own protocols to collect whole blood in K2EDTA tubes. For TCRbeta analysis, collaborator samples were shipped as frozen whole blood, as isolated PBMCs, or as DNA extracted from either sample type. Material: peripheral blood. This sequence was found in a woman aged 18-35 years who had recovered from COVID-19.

The DNA sequence is TGTGCCAGCAGCCCGGCTGGGGGGGGAAATGAAGAGACCCAGTACTTC. This sequence encodes CASSPAGGGNEETQYF. In this chain, TRBV7-9 is recombined with TRBJ2-5, and 7 junction bases match TRBD2. Reading from cysteine to phenylalanine, the CDR3 counts 16 amino acids. Of the read, only the CDR3 DNA is kept; its 48 bases are in frame from base 1. V lost 5 bases and J lost 3 bases, and the count of bases not matched to a germline gene is 12. Taken from the germline V gene (reference sequence), the CDR1 and CDR2 loops are SEHNR and FQNEAQ.